These 5 T cell receptor beta chains were all obtained from the same sample, sequenced in a study of Ad26.COV2.S vaccination and SARS-CoV-2 variants. Treatment described: roughly 19 received Ad26.COV2.S at low or high dose, single or two shots; about 5 received placebo; per-sample allocation not given. Sampling happened 63 days after the first vaccine or placebo injection. This table comes from immunoSEQ multiplex PCR, and its TCRdb copy is limited to in-frame clones, with some not included. The repertoire holds a few hundred thousand clones, with over 75% as singletons. The sequences come from peripheral blood, collected in a trial of Ad26.COV2.S vaccine versus placebo. The receptors shown here come from a person aged 18-65 years who received the Ad26.COV2.S COVID-19 vaccine or a placebo.

This chain links TRBV5-6 with TRBJ2-5; tentatively, D is TRBD2 (6 bases). Trimming took off 1 base at V and 3 bases at J, with 10 bases between the two ends. Looked up from germline, CDR1 is SGHDT and CDR2 is YYEEEE. This CDR3 has 14 amino acids. CDR3 amino acids: CASSLISGEETQYF. The CDR3 DNA follows: TGTGCCAGCAGCTTGATTAGCGGCGAAGAGACCCAGTACTTC.

This chain connects TRBV15 to TRBJ2-7; weak D call: TRBD1 (5 bases). The germline V and J ends were trimmed by 1 base and 3 bases, with 16 bases remaining between them. The CDR3 totals 16 residues. Germline V CDR1 and CDR2: LNHNV, YYDKDF (reference sequence). CDR3 in amino acids: CATSRARQLQDYEQYF. CDR3 in DNA: TGTGCCACCAGCAGAGCTCGACAGCTTCAGGACTACGAGCAGTACTTC.

This clone was detected only once. The V gene is TRBV6-7, the J gene TRBJ2-3; 10 bases are a match to TRBD2. TRBV6-7 belongs to the ORF category, with a function that is uncertain. The CDR3 has 17 amino acids. V was pared by 2 bases and J by 0 bases, with 5 bases of the junction left unmatched. This chain's CDR3 is CASSYPGTSDSTDTQYF. As DNA, the CDR3 is TGTGCCAGCAGTTACCCCGGGACTAGCGATAGCACAGATACGCAGTATTTT.

V is TRBV5-8 and J is TRBJ1-1; D call uncertain. Trimming stripped 0 bases from V and 5 bases from J, with 11 bases between. This CDR3 is 14 amino acids long. In germline, CDR1 is SGHTS, CDR2 YDEGEE. The CDR3 loop reads CASSLVGVGTEAFF. As DNA, the CDR3 is TGTGCCAGCAGCTTGGTTGGGGTAGGGACTGAAGCTTTCTTT. The full variable domain, rest sourced from reference TRBV5-8 and TRBJ1-1, is EAGVTQSPTHLIKTRGQQATLRCSPISGHTSVYWYQQALGLGLQFLLWYDEGEERNRGNFPPRFSGRQFPNYSSELNVNALELEDSALYLCASSLVGVGTEAFFGQGTRLTVV.

This clone came up a few times. The chain couples TRBV7-9 to TRBJ1-4, with D unclear. This CDR3 is built from 14 residues. Germline CDR1 is SEHNR and CDR2 is FQNEAQ (reference sequence). Trimming took off 1 base at V and 11 bases at J, with 14 bases between the two ends. The CDR3 DNA reads as TGTGCCAGCAGCTTAGACGGTGCCTATAGGAAACTGTTTTTT. It codes for CASSLDGAYRKLFF.